These 8 T cell receptor beta chains originate from one sample sequenced in a study of cytomegalovirus exposure and HLA in healthy donors. 60 Vbeta and 13 Jbeta primers were used in PCR. The repertoire was sequenced with immunoSEQ multiplex PCR; TCRdb's copy has only in-frame clones and lacks some. The sample includes more than 200,000 clones, over 75% seen only once; the top ten take around 1.8%. Material: PBMCs. These TCRs come from a man younger than 35 in good health and CMV-seronegative.

The chain recombines TRBV6-5 with TRBJ1-1, with TRBD1 as a possible D gene (6 bases). The V and J ends lost 0 bases and 3 bases respectively, with 11 bases between them. This CDR3 is 15 amino acids long. Germline assignment: CDR1 MNHEY and CDR2 SVGAGI. The CDR3 is CASSYSRGGDTEAFF. CDR3 coding DNA: TGTGCCAGCAGTTACTCGAGGGGGGGGGACACTGAAGCTTTCTTT.

The V gene is TRBV4-3, the J gene TRBJ2-7, with TRBD1 matching 9 bases. Unmatched junction bases numbered 3, after V lost 3 bases and J lost 3 bases. CDR3 length: 14 residues. The germline V gene has CDR1 LGHNA and CDR2 YSLEER. This CDR3 is CASSHGQGFYEQYF. CDR3 nucleotide sequence: TGCGCCAGCAGCCACGGACAGGGGTTCTACGAGCAGTACTTC.

This clone was observed once. The same CDR3 can be traced to other DNA sequences in this sample. The chain joins TRBV18 to TRBJ2-7; perhaps TRBD2 as D (6 bases). The CDR3 sequence is 14 residues long. The V and J ends lost 0 bases and 2 bases respectively, with 8 bases between them. Germline loops: CDR1 KGHSH, CDR2 LQKENI. CDR3 nucleotides: TGTGCCAGCTCACCACCGGGGGGACCCTACGAGCAGTACTTC. Its protein product is CASSPPGGPYEQYF. The variable domain in full, with the rest retrieved from reference TRBV18 and TRBJ2-7, is NAGVMQNPRHLVRRRGQEARLRCSPMKGHSHVYWYRQLPEEGLKFMVYLQKENIIDESGMPKERFSAEFPKEGPSILRIQQVVRGDSAAYFCASSPPGGPYEQYFGPGTRLTVT.

The CDR3: CASSELMVWRLAGDTQYF. DNA for the CDR3: TGTGCCAGTAGTGAATTAATGGTGTGGCGACTAGCAGGAGATACGCAGTATTTT. V gene TRBV19 combines with J gene TRBJ2-3; 7 nucleotides line up with TRBD2. The length of the CDR3 is 18 residues. The germline V gene encodes CDR1 LNHDA and CDR2 SQIVND (reference sequence). V lost 5 bases and J lost 5; bases outside the gene matches: 19.

This clone has a single count. The V gene is TRBV6-6, the J gene TRBJ1-2; D might be TRBD1 (6 bases). The CDR3 runs to 15 residues. Trimming removed 5 bases from V and 1 base from J, with 14 bases in between. In germline, CDR1 is MNHNY, CDR2 SVGAGI (reference sequence). The CDR3 here is CASSAPTGDNYGYTF. The CDR3 nucleotides are TGTGCCAGCAGTGCCCCGACAGGAGATAACTATGGCTACACCTTC.

As DNA, the CDR3 is TGCGCCAGCAGCCAAGATTGGGGCCTCGGTAACTATGGCTACACCTTC. Residues: CASSQDWGLGNYGYTF. V gene TRBV4-3 combines with J gene TRBJ1-2; tentatively, D is TRBD1 (5 bases). This CDR3 is built from 16 residues. Germline lookup yields CDR1 LGHNA and CDR2 YSLEER. The ends were cut back, 0 bases at V and 1 base at J, with 12 bases in the middle.

The chain carries TRBV13 and TRBJ2-1, with TRBD2 as a possible D gene (6 bases). Trimming removed 2 bases from V and 8 bases from J, with 16 bases in between. The CDR3 spans 15 residues. Germline CDR1 reads PRHDT; CDR2 reads FYEKMQ (reference sequence). The chain's CDR3 is CASSLRDWAGDEQFF. CDR3 bases: TGTGCCAGCAGCTTAAGGGACTGGGCTGGCGATGAGCAGTTCTTC.

This clone turned up a few times. This chain connects TRBV5-1 to TRBJ2-1; 13 nucleotides line up with TRBD2. CDR1 is SGHRS and CDR2 is YFSETQ in the germline V gene. J was trimmed by 8 bases and V by 4 bases; bases with no gene match: 9. The CDR3 sequence is 16 residues long. This chain's CDR3 is CASSELAGGRADEQFF. The CDR3 coding sequence is TGCGCCAGCAGCGAACTAGCGGGGGGGCGTGCGGATGAGCAGTTCTTC.